These T cell receptor beta chains were read from a single sample in a study of T cell changes during pregnancy in multiple sclerosis. Method: immunoSEQ multiplex PCR; TCRdb's copy keeps in-frame clones and lacks some. The top ten hold 2.5% of the sample, which has 84,000 or so clones, less than 95% seen once. Sequenced material: peripheral blood, taken in the third trimester of pregnancy. The source of these receptors is a female donor with multiple sclerosis, enrolled in a pregnancy study. The CDR3 runs from the conserved cysteine through the conserved F or W. A D gene is named only where the DNA matches it firmly. Clone size is shown for a subset of rows, as once, few, many or a class of expanded clone.

abundance: NA; j_gene: TRBJ2-2; d_gene: TRBD1; v_gene: TRBV6-1; CDR3nt: TGTGCCAGCAGTGCCGATCCGACAGGGGCTACCGGGGAGCTGTTTTTT; CDR3aa: CASSADPTGATGELFF
abundance: NA; j_gene: TRBJ2-5; d_gene: TRBD2; v_gene: TRBV7-2; CDR3nt: TGTGCCAGCAGCTTAGAACTAGCGGGGGCGGGGACCCAGTACTTC; CDR3aa: CASSLELAGAGTQYF
abundance: NA; j_gene: TRBJ2-3; d_gene: TRBD1; v_gene: TRBV10-1; CDR3nt: TGCGCCAGCAGTATATTTTCCGGTTTAGCTCGGACAGGGGTGGCAGATACGCAGTATTTT; CDR3aa: CASSIFSGLARTGVADTQYF
abundance: once; j_gene: TRBJ2-2; d_gene: NA; v_gene: TRBV27; CDR3nt: TGTGCCAGCATGAAACAGGGAAGTAACACCGGGGAGCTGTTTTTT; CDR3aa: CASMKQGSNTGELFF
abundance: NA; j_gene: TRBJ1-4; d_gene: TRBD1; v_gene: TRBV10-3; CDR3nt: TGTGCCATCAGCGCGGGGGGACAGGGAAGTGAAAAACTGTTTTTT; CDR3aa: CAISAGGQGSEKLFF
abundance: NA; j_gene: TRBJ2-2; d_gene: TRBD1; v_gene: TRBV6-5; CDR3nt: TGTGCCAGCAGGCCCGGGACAGCGAACACCGGGGAGCTGTTTTTT; CDR3aa: CASRPGTANTGELFF
abundance: NA; j_gene: TRBJ2-3; d_gene: NA; v_gene: TRBV19; CDR3nt: TGTGCCAGTAGTATAGGGGACTCCCTCGAAACAGATACGCAGTATTTT; CDR3aa: CASSIGDSLETDTQYF
abundance: NA; j_gene: TRBJ1-2; d_gene: TRBD1; v_gene: TRBV18; CDR3nt: TGTGCCAGCTCACTGAGGACAGGGACTAACTATGGCTACACCTTC; CDR3aa: CASSLRTGTNYGYTF
abundance: NA; j_gene: TRBJ1-1; d_gene: NA; v_gene: TRBV7-5; CDR3nt: TGTGCCAGTAAAACTCCGGGCACTGAAGCTTTCTTT; CDR3aa: CASKTPGTEAFF
abundance: NA; j_gene: TRBJ2-7; d_gene: NA; v_gene: TRBV7-9; CDR3nt: TGTGCCAGCAGCCGATCGGGGTACTACGAGCAGTACTTC; CDR3aa: CASSRSGYYEQYF
abundance: once; j_gene: TRBJ1-6; d_gene: TRBD1; v_gene: TRBV11-2; CDR3nt: TGTGCCAGCAGCTTTACTGACAGGGGAGGTTCACCCCTCCACTTT; CDR3aa: CASSFTDRGGSPLHF
abundance: NA; j_gene: TRBJ2-7; d_gene: NA; v_gene: TRBV9; CDR3nt: TGTGCCAGCAGCGTAGACCCCTCCCAGGGAGAGCAGTACTTC; CDR3aa: CASSVDPSQGEQYF
abundance: once; j_gene: TRBJ2-7; d_gene: NA; v_gene: TRBV4-1; CDR3nt: TGCGCCAGCAGCCAAGAGGTCTCCTACGAGCAGTACTTC; CDR3aa: CASSQEVSYEQYF
abundance: few; j_gene: TRBJ1-6; d_gene: TRBD1; v_gene: TRBV27; CDR3nt: TGTGCCAGCAGCCAAAACAGGGGGCTGGGGAATTCACCCCTCCACTTT; CDR3aa: CASSQNRGLGNSPLHF
abundance: once; j_gene: TRBJ2-1; d_gene: TRBD2; v_gene: TRBV18; CDR3nt: TGTGCCAGCTCACCGATTCCTAGCGGGGACTACAATGAGCAGTTCTTC; CDR3aa: CASSPIPSGDYNEQFF
abundance: NA; j_gene: TRBJ2-3; d_gene: TRBD1; v_gene: TRBV28; CDR3nt: TGTGCCAGCAGTCCTCGACAGGGTATGGCAGATACGCAGTATTTT; CDR3aa: CASSPRQGMADTQYF
abundance: NA; j_gene: TRBJ2-6; d_gene: TRBD1; v_gene: TRBV7-9; CDR3nt: TGTGCCAGCAGCCCCTCCGGGACAGGGACGCTTGGGGCCAACGTCCTGACTTTC; CDR3aa: CASSPSGTGTLGANVLTF
abundance: NA; j_gene: TRBJ1-5; d_gene: NA; v_gene: TRBV9; CDR3nt: TGTGCCAGCAGCGTAGGGGGGCGCAATCAGCCCCAGCATTTT; CDR3aa: CASSVGGRNQPQHF
abundance: NA; j_gene: TRBJ1-2; d_gene: NA; v_gene: TRBV7-9; CDR3nt: TGTGCCAGCAGCTTATCGACAGGCTATGGCTACACCTTC; CDR3aa: CASSLSTGYGYTF
abundance: NA; j_gene: TRBJ2-3; d_gene: NA; v_gene: TRBV6-5; CDR3nt: TGTGCCAGCAGTCCCTCGGACGGGATACTTGATACGCAGTATTTT; CDR3aa: CASSPSDGILDTQYF
abundance: NA; j_gene: TRBJ1-3; d_gene: NA; v_gene: TRBV9; CDR3nt: TGTGCCAGCAGCGTAAATTCGGGAAACACCATATATTTT; CDR3aa: CASSVNSGNTIYF
abundance: once; j_gene: TRBJ1-4; d_gene: TRBD1; v_gene: TRBV27; CDR3nt: TGTGCCAGCAGTAGGACAGGAGGATTGGTCAAACTGTTTTTT; CDR3aa: CASSRTGGLVKLFF
abundance: NA; j_gene: TRBJ1-2; d_gene: NA; v_gene: TRBV10-3; CDR3nt: TGTGCCACCAAAACAGACGGCCCTGGCTACACCTTC; CDR3aa: CATKTDGPGYTF
abundance: NA; j_gene: TRBJ2-3; d_gene: NA; v_gene: TRBV5-1; CDR3nt: TGCGCCAGCAGCACGGGTGGGCTAGCTAGCACAGATACGCAGTATTTT; CDR3aa: CASSTGGLASTDTQYF
abundance: once; j_gene: TRBJ1-6; d_gene: NA; v_gene: TRBV7-3; CDR3nt: TGTGCCAGCAGGGGAGAATATAATTCACCCCTCCACTTT; CDR3aa: CASRGEYNSPLHF
abundance: NA; j_gene: TRBJ2-5; d_gene: NA; v_gene: TRBV5-1; CDR3nt: TGCGCCAGCAGTAGGGGTGGGGTCCAAGAGACCCAGTACTTC; CDR3aa: CASSRGGVQETQYF
abundance: NA; j_gene: TRBJ1-1; d_gene: TRBD1; v_gene: TRBV5-6; CDR3nt: TGTGCCAGCAGCTTGATCTACAGGGGCACTGAAGCTTTCTTT; CDR3aa: CASSLIYRGTEAFF
abundance: NA; j_gene: TRBJ1-5; d_gene: NA; v_gene: TRBV30; CDR3nt: TGTGCCTGGAGTGTCGGGGGGGCGGGTCAGCCCCAGCATTTT; CDR3aa: CAWSVGGAGQPQHF
abundance: NA; j_gene: TRBJ2-2; d_gene: TRBD1; v_gene: TRBV11-3; CDR3nt: TGTGCCAGCAGCGCCTGGGACAGCGACACCGGGGAGCTGTTTTTT; CDR3aa: CASSAWDSDTGELFF
abundance: NA; j_gene: TRBJ2-3; d_gene: NA; v_gene: TRBV7-9; CDR3nt: TGTGCCACAGGGCCCGGGACTAGCACAGATACGCAGTATTTT; CDR3aa: CATGPGTSTDTQYF
abundance: NA; j_gene: TRBJ2-4; d_gene: NA; v_gene: TRBV6-5; CDR3nt: TGTGCCAGCACTGACAGGTTAAATCAGTACTTC; CDR3aa: CASTDRLNQYF
abundance: NA; j_gene: TRBJ1-2; d_gene: TRBD1; v_gene: TRBV19; CDR3nt: TGTGCCAGTAGTATATCGGGACAGGGGAACTATGGCTACACCTTC; CDR3aa: CASSISGQGNYGYTF
abundance: NA; j_gene: TRBJ2-7; d_gene: TRBD1; v_gene: TRBV27; CDR3nt: TGTGCCAGCAGTCCTAGGACAAGACAGGGGTTCCCCTACGAGCAGTACTTC; CDR3aa: CASSPRTRQGFPYEQYF